This T cell receptor (beta chain) was captured by sequencing in a study of control samples from healthy donors and cancer patients. Assay: immunoSEQ multiplex PCR; the TCRdb copy retains only in-frame clones and omits some. Of under 90,000 clones in the sample, about 92% were seen once. This CDR3 spans 15 amino acids. This clone appeared a single time. The rearrangement joins TRBV21-1 to TRBJ1-5. TRBV21-1 is given as a pseudogene. The clonotype originates from a woman aged 55-75 years in good health. The sample taken for sequencing was blood. CDR3 residues: CASSNPGYSNQPQHF. The CDR3 DNA follows: TGTGCCAGCAGCAATCCGGGTTATAGCAATCAGCCCCAGCATTTT.